Shown below are 8 T cell receptor beta chains from a single sample sequenced in a study of T cell responses to AZD1222 COVID-19 vaccine. This table comes from immunoSEQ multiplex PCR, and its TCRdb copy is limited to in-frame clones, with some not included. The table includes about 130,000 clones, 80% to 95% detected once. This specimen consisted of peripheral blood, obtained on day 0 of MenACWY control vaccination. Every receptor here comes from an adult in good health.

The rearrangement links TRBV11-2 to TRBJ1-5, with 7 bases that match TRBD1. Germline lookup yields CDR1 SGHAT and CDR2 FQNNGV. The CDR3 loop spans 13 amino acids. V lost 3 bases, J lost 7 bases, and 3 bases stayed unmatched. The CDR3 nucleotides are TGTGCCAGCAGCTTGCAGGGGGAGCAGCCCCAGCATTTT. This encodes CASSLQGEQPQHF.

The rearrangement joins TRBV4-3 to TRBJ1-3; 8 bases are shared with TRBD1. This CDR3 region has 16 residues. V lost 0 bases, J lost 2 bases, and 3 bases stayed unmatched. Looked up from germline, CDR1 is LGHNA and CDR2 is YSLEER. CDR3 DNA: TGCGCCAGCAGCCAAGAACAGGGGGACCCTGGAAACACCATATATTTT. It translates to CASSQEQGDPGNTIYF.

The chain recombines TRBV15 with TRBJ2-5; D is unresolved. V lost 0 bases to trimming and J lost 5 bases, with 13 bases between them. Germline CDR1 is LNHNV and CDR2 is YYDKDF (reference sequence). The CDR3 consists of 15 residues. The CDR3 spells CATSRDWRKEETQYF. The CDR3 bases are TGTGCCACCAGCAGAGACTGGAGAAAAGAGGAGACCCAGTACTTC.

The V and J genes are TRBV24-1 and TRBJ2-5; TRBD1 matches at 8 bases. CDR1 is KGHDR, CDR2 SFDVKD, per germline. The CDR3 extends over 14 amino acids. The junction had 6 bases not matched to a gene; V was cut back by 4 bases and J by 6 bases. The CDR3 DNA follows: TGTGCCACCAGTGACGACAGGGGTGGGAAGACCCAGTACTTC. This sequence encodes CATSDDRGGKTQYF.

The V call is TRBV11-3, the J call TRBJ2-1; 14 bases align to TRBD2. V lost 4 bases and J lost 1; bases outside the gene matches: 6. CDR3 size: 18 residues. Germline V gives CDR1 SGHNT, CDR2 YENEEA. The CDR3 nucleotides read TGTGCCAGCAGCTCGGGACTAGCGGGAGACTTATCCTACAATGAGCAGTTCTTC. This translates into CASSSGLAGDLSYNEQFF. Full variable domain (missing parts from reference TRBV11-3 and TRBJ2-1): EAGVVQSPRYKIIEKKQPVAFWCNPISGHNTLYWYLQNLGQGPELLIRYENEEAVDDSQLPKDRFSAERLKGVDSTLKIQPAELGDSAVYLCASSSGLAGDLSYNEQFFGPGTRLTVL.

This chain joins TRBV7-2 and TRBJ1-6; D is unclear. Trimming left V 5 bases short and J 0 bases short, with 5 bases between. The germline V gene has CDR1 SGHTA and CDR2 FQGNSA. This CDR3 has 14 residues. Here the CDR3 DNA reads TGTGCCAGCAGCCAGAGCTCCTATAATTCACCCCTCCACTTT. Translating it yields CASSQSSYNSPLHF.

The gene calls are TRBV6-5 and TRBJ2-5; D is undetermined. The CDR3 runs 16 residues. Per germline, CDR1 MNHEY and CDR2 SVGAGI. V gave up 0 bases and J gave up 3 bases, with 14 bases separating them. As DNA, the CDR3 is TGTGCCAGCAGTTACTCGCATCGACTCAACGAAGAGACCCAGTACTTC. Translated: CASSYSHRLNEETQYF.

J is TRBJ1-2 and V is TRBV29-1, with 7 bases matching TRBD1. After removal of 1 base from V and 6 bases from J, the junction contained 2 bases not matched to a gene. The germline V gene encodes CDR1 SQVTM and CDR2 ANQGSEA. The CDR3 covers 12 residues. The CDR3: CSVEVTGDGYTF. The CDR3 bases are TGCAGCGTTGAAGTTACAGGGGATGGCTACACCTTC.